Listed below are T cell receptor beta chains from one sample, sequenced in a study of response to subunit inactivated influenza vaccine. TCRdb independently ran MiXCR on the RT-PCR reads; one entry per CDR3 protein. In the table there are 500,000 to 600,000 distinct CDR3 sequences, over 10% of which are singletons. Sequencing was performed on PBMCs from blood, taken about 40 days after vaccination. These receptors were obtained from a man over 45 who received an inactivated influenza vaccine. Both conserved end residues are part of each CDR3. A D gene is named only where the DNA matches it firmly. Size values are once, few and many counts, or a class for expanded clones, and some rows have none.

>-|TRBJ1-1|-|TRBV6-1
CASNPSAGVNTEAFF
TGTGCCAGTAACCCCTCCGCAGGGGTGAACACTGAAGCTTTCTTT
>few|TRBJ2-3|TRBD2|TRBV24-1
CATSDPLAGVVDTQYF
TGTGCCACCAGTGACCCTCTAGCGGGAGTTGTGGATACGCAGTATTTT
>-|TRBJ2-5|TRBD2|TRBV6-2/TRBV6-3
CASSYMRGTQETQYF
TGTGCCAGCAGTTACATGCGGGGGACCCAAGAGACCCAGTACTTC
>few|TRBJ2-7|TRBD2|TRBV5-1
CASSLARTSGTYEQYF
TGCGCCAGCAGCTTGGCTAGGACTAGCGGGACTTACGAGCAGTACTTC
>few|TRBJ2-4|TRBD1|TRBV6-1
CASSERGDSVLAKNIQYF
TGTGCCAGCAGTGAAAGAGGGGACAGCGTACTAGCCAAAAACATTCAGTACTTC
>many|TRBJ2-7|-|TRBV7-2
CASSSQGGESSYEQYF
TGTGCCAGCAGCTCCCAGGGGGGGGAAAGCTCCTACGAGCAGTACTTC
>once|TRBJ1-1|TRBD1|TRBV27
CASSTRDRGIEAFF
TGTGCCAGCAGTACCCGGGACAGGGGAATTGAAGCTTTCTTT
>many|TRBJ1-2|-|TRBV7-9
CASSPTGGSNYGYTF
TGTGCCAGCAGCCCGACAGGAGGAAGTAACTATGGCTACACCTTC
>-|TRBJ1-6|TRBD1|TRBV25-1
CASNGNDRGNSPLHF
TGTGCCAGCAACGGCAACGACAGGGGCAATTCACCCCTCCACTTT
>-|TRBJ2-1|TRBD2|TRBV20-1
CSATPGTSGRLREQFF
TGCAGTGCCACCCCCGGAACTAGCGGGAGGCTCCGGGAGCAGTTCTTC
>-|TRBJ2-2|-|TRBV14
CASSRGSMNTGELFF
TGTGCCAGCAGCCGGGGCAGTATGAACACCGGGGAGCTGTTTTTT
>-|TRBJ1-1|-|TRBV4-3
CASSQGTHSPGTEAFF
TGCGCCAGCAGCCAAGGGACCCACTCACCGGGGACTGAAGCTTTCTTT
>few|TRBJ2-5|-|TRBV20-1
CSASGEETQYF
TGCAGTGCTAGCGGTGAAGAGACCCAGTACTTC
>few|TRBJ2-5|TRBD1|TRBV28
CASSPADRFQETQYF
TGTGCCAGCAGTCCAGCGGACAGGTTCCAAGAGACCCAGTACTTC
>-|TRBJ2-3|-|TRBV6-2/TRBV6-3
CASSYQSRGGLMTRVSDTQYF
TGTGCCAGCAGTTACCAATCGAGAGGGGGGTTAATGACCCGCGTATCAGATACGCAGTATTTT
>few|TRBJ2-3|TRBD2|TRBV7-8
CASSRLAELDTQYF
TGTGCCAGCAGCCGACTAGCGGAGCTGGATACGCAGTATTTT
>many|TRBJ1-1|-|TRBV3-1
CASSQSETGTEAFF
TGTGCCAGCAGCCAATCCGAAACAGGAACTGAAGCTTTCTTT
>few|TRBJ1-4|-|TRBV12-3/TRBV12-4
CASSLFREGKLFF
TGTGCCAGCAGTTTATTCCGGGAGGGGAAACTGTTTTTT
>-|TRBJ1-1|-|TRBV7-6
CASSSTRATEAFF
TGTGCCAGCAGCTCAACAAGAGCCACTGAAGCTTTCTTT
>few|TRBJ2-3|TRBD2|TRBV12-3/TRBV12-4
CASGLWQRGGTDTQYF
TGTGCCAGCGGCTTATGGCAGCGGGGAGGCACAGATACGCAGTATTTT
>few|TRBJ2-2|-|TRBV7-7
CASSLPPVRPMNTGELFF
TGTGCCAGCAGCTTACCTCCAGTTAGGCCAATGAACACCGGGGAGCTGTTTTTT
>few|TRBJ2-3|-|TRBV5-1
CASSLTWGDTQYF
TGCGCCAGCAGCTTGACATGGGGGGATACGCAGTATTTT
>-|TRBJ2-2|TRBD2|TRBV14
CASSQGTSVSTGELFF
TGTGCCAGCAGCCAAGGGACTAGCGTCAGCACCGGGGAGCTGTTTTTT
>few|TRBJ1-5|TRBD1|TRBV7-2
CASSLSAGGHQPQHF
TGTGCCAGCAGCTTATCTGCAGGGGGCCATCAGCCCCAGCATTTT
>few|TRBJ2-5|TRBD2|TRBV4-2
CASSQGLAGGGQETQYF
TGTGCCAGCAGCCAAGGACTAGCGGGGGGGGGCCAAGAGACCCAGTACTTC
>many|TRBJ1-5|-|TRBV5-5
CASSLEQISNQPQHF
TGTGCCAGCAGCTTGGAACAGATTAGCAATCAGCCCCAGCATTTT
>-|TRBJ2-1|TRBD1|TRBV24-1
CATSGQDNEQFF
TGTGCCACCAGCGGACAGGACAATGAGCAGTTCTTC
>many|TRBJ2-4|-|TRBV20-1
CSARERSSAKNIQYF
TGCAGTGCTAGAGAGCGGTCATCAGCCAAAAACATTCAGTACTTC
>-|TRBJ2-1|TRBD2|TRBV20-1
CSAQTGLGNEQFF
TGCAGTGCCCAGACGGGACTAGGAAATGAGCAGTTCTTC
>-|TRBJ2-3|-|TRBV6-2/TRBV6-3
CASTSGRDTQYF
TGTGCCAGCACGTCTGGTAGGGATACGCAGTATTTT
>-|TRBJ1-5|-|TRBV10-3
CAIKETGNQPQHF
TGTGCCATCAAAGAAACAGGGAATCAGCCCCAGCATTTT
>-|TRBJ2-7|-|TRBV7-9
CASSRTQGDRISEQYF
TGTGCCAGCAGCCGTACTCAGGGTGACCGAATCTCCGAGCAGTACTTC
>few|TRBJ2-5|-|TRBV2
CASSEASRGQETQYF
TGTGCCAGCAGTGAAGCATCACGGGGACAAGAGACCCAGTACTTC
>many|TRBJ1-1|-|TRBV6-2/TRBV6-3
CASSFGRAEAFF
TGTGCCAGCAGTTTCGGTAGGGCTGAAGCTTTCTTT
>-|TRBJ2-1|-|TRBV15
CATSRDRAVYNEQFF
TGTGCCACCAGCAGAGATCGGGCGGTATACAATGAGCAGTTCTTC
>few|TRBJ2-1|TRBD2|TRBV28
CASSGLAGVANEQFF
TGTGCCAGCAGCGGACTAGCGGGAGTAGCCAATGAGCAGTTCTTC
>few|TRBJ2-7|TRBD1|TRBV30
CACSGTGSYEQYF
TGTGCCTGCTCCGGGACAGGCTCCTACGAGCAGTACTTC
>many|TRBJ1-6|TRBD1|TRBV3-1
CASSHASGGRGSPLHF
TGTGCCAGCAGCCATGCATCAGGGGGACGGGGATCACCCCTCCACTTT
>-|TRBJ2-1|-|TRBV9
CASSVAYTSHNEQFF
TGTGCCAGCAGCGTAGCCTACACCAGCCACAATGAGCAGTTCTTC
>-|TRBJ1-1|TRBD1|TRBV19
CASKADRGAHHTEAFF
TGTGCCAGTAAGGCAGACAGGGGCGCGCACCACACTGAAGCTTTCTTT
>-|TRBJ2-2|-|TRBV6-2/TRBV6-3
CASSYILDPPGELFF
TGTGCCAGCAGTTATATCCTAGATCCCCCCGGGGAGCTGTTTTTT
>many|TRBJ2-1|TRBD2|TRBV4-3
CASSFASGGAYNEQFF
TGCGCCAGCAGCTTTGCCAGCGGGGGGGCATACAATGAGCAGTTCTTC
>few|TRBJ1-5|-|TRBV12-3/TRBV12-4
CASSPQGNSNQPQHF
TGTGCCAGCAGTCCCCAGGGTAATAGCAATCAGCCCCAGCATTTT
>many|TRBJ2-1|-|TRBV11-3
CASSKDSPTRNEQFF
TGTGCCAGCAGCAAGGACAGCCCTACACGCAATGAGCAGTTCTTC
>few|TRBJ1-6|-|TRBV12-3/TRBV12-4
CASSLGTASPLHF
TGTGCCAGCAGTTTGGGGACGGCTTCACCCCTCCACTTT
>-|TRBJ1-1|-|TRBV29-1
CSAIGLGTEAFF
TGCAGCGCCATCGGGCTCGGGACTGAAGCTTTCTTT
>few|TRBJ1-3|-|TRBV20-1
CSAHQRVSGNTIYF
TGCAGTGCTCACCAACGGGTGTCTGGAAACACCATATATTTT
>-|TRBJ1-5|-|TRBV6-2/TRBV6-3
CASSDAGEEGNQPQHF
TGTGCCAGCAGTGACGCGGGTGAGGAAGGCAATCAGCCCCAGCATTTT
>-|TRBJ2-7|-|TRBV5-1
CASSQRGGSRSYEQYF
TGCGCCAGCAGCCAGAGGGGAGGTTCAAGGTCCTACGAGCAGTACTTC
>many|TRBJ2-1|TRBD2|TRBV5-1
CASSRIVTSGANEQFF
TGCGCCAGCAGCCGAATTGTGACTAGCGGGGCTAATGAGCAGTTCTTC
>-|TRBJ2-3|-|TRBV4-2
CASSQDRGIGDTQYF
TGTGCCAGCAGCCAAGATCGGGGAATAGGAGATACGCAGTATTTT
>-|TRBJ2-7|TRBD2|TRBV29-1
CSVESSGSSYEQYF
TGCAGCGTTGAGTCTAGCGGGAGCTCCTACGAGCAGTACTTC